This TCR beta chain originates from a study of blood T cell repertoires in COVID-19. Study as a whole: There were acute and convalescent COVID-19 samples, and they came from the United States, Italy and Spain. The analysed material was cDNA or gDNA that came from T cells, B-cell-depleted T cells, or PBMCs.

Per germline, CDR1 LGHNA and CDR2 YNFKEQ. Losses at the gene ends were 4 bases for V and 0 bases for J; bases not matched to a gene: 9. The CDR3 spans 17 residues. Original methodology: How many nucleated cells were present was estimated from reference gene primer amplification. Assay: immunoSEQ multiplex PCR; the TCRdb copy retains only in-frame clones and omits some. That table supplies the V and J calls and clone size; D and trimming were determined from the DNA. The sample contains 150,000 or so clones, nearly 85% of which appear only once. The sample consisted of peripheral blood. The TCR sequence derives from a human donor in a cohort sampled during active COVID-19. The J gene is TRBJ2-1, the V gene TRBV4-2; 7 bases fit TRBD2. The CDR3 spells CASSRDLAGSSYNEQFF. The CDR3 DNA reads as TGTGCCAGCAGCCGGGACTTAGCGGGCAGCTCCTACAATGAGCAGTTCTTC.